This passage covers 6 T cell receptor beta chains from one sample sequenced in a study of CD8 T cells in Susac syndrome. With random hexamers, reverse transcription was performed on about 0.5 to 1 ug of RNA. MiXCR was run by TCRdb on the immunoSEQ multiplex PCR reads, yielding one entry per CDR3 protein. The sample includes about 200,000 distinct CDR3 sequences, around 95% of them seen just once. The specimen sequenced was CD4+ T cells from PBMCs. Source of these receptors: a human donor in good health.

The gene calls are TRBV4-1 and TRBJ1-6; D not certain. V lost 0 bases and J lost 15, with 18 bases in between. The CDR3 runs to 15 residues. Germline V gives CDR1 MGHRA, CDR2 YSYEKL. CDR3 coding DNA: TGCGCCAGCAGCCAAGAAGGGTGGATCGTCAGCCGCCTCCACTTT. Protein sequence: CASSQEGWIVSRLHF.

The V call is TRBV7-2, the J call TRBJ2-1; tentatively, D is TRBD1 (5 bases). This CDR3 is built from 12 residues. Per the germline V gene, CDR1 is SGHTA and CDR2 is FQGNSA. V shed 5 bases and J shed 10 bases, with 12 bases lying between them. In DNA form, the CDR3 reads TGTGCCAGCAGCCCCCCCAGGGTGGAGCAGTTCTTC. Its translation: CASSPPRVEQFF.

The CDR3 protein is CRVGGRSSYNEQFF. CDR3 sequence (DNA): TGCAGAGTGGGCGGGAGGAGCTCCTACAATGAGCAGTTCTTC. The chain recombines TRBV20-1 with TRBJ2-1, with 8 bases aligning to TRBD2. Germline loops: CDR1 DFQATT, CDR2 SNEGSKA (reference sequence). This CDR3 has 14 amino acids.

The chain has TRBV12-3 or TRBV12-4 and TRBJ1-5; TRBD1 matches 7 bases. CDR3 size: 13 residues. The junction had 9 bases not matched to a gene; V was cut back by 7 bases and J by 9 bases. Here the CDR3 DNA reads TGTGCCAGCATCCTACAGGGGACGTCGCCCCAGCATTTT. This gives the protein CASILQGTSPQHF.

The chain's CDR3 is CASLGRDRRGEQYF. The CDR3 DNA reads as TGTGCCAGCCTGGGAAGAGACAGGAGAGGGGAGCAGTACTTC. This rearrangement joins TRBV2 to TRBJ2-7, with a possible D match to TRBD1 (6 bases). The ends were cut back, 8 bases at V and 7 bases at J, with 21 bases in the middle. In germline, CDR1 is SNHLY, CDR2 FYNNEI. The CDR3 extends over 14 amino acids.

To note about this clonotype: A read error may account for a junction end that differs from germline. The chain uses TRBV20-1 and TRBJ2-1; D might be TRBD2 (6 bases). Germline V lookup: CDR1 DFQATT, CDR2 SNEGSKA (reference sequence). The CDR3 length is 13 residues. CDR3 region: CSARGRGYTEQFF. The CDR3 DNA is TGCAGTGCTAGAGGGCGGGGATACACTGAGCAGTTCTTC.